These T cell receptor beta chains were read from a single sample in a study of blood T cells in healthy people across ages. Each CDR3 protein gets one entry after TCRdb re-called the 5' RACE reads with MiXCR. The sample lists about 830,000 distinct CDR3 sequences, less than 80% seen once, with around a quarter in the top ten. Sequences were obtained from blood. The receptors come from a man aged 25-45 years in good health. CDR3s include the opening cysteine and the closing phenylalanine or tryptophan. The D gene is left open where the match is weak. The size of a clone is reported for some rows only, either as once, few or many, or as a class for expanded clones.

j_call clone_size d_call v_call cdr3_nt cdr3_aa
TRBJ2-3 - - TRBV4-3 TGCGCCAGCAGCCAAGATGACAGCTCTAGCACAGATACGCAGTATTTT CASSQDDSSSTDTQYF
TRBJ2-5 - TRBD1 TRBV5-1 TGCGCCAGCAGCTTGCAGACAGGGGGCTCTCAAGAGACCCAGTACTTC CASSLQTGGSQETQYF
TRBJ2-1 - TRBD2 TRBV27 TGTGCCAGCAGTTTAACGGGGGGGGCGGTCAATGAGCAGTTCTTC CASSLTGGAVNEQFF
TRBJ1-1 - TRBD1 TRBV6-1 TGTGCCAGCAGTGGGGCAGGGGGCAGCACTGAAGCTTTCTTT CASSGAGGSTEAFF
TRBJ2-1 few TRBD1 TRBV6-1 TGTGCCAGCGGGGGACAGGGGTATTACAATGAGCAGTTCTTC CASGGQGYYNEQFF
TRBJ2-1 - TRBD1 TRBV28 TGTGCCAGCGGATTGACAGGGGTCGTAGGCAATGAGCAGTTCTTC CASGLTGVVGNEQFF
TRBJ2-2 - TRBD2 TRBV5-1 TGCGCCAGCAGCCCCGCCAGCGGGGGTAACACCGGGGAGCTGTTTTTT CASSPASGGNTGELFF
TRBJ2-5 - - TRBV29-1 TGCAGCGTTGGTCACAGACAAGAGACCCAGTACTTC CSVGHRQETQYF
TRBJ2-3 - TRBD1 TRBV29-1 TGCAGCGCTGGGGACAGACCTTTCCACAATACGCAGTATTTT CSAGDRPFHNTQYF
TRBJ1-5 many TRBD1 TRBV20-1 TGCAGTGCTAGAGATCCGGGACAGGATTATAGCAATCAGCCCCAGCATTTT CSARDPGQDYSNQPQHF
TRBJ2-7 - - TRBV10-3 TGTGCCATCAGTGCCCAGGGTTCCTACGAGCAGTACTTC CAISAQGSYEQYF
TRBJ2-7 - TRBD1 TRBV20-1 TGCAGTGCTAGAGTACGACAGGGGGCCTCCTACGAGCAGTACTTC CSARVRQGASYEQYF
TRBJ2-7 - - TRBV27 TGTGCCAGCAGTTCGGGATCGCTCTACGAGGAGTACTTC CASSSGSLYEEYF
TRBJ2-4 - - TRBV6-2/TRBV6-3 TGTGCCAGCAGTTATTACGGGGCAGAGCAGTACTTC CASSYYGAEQYF
TRBJ2-7 - - TRBV5-1 TGCGCCAGCAGCTTACACGACGAGCAGTACTTC CASSLHDEQYF
TRBJ2-1 - TRBD1 TRBV19 TGTGCCAGTAGTATAGATAAGGGGGCGGACAATGAGCAGTTCTTC CASSIDKGADNEQFF
TRBJ2-1 - - TRBV5-1 TGCGCCAGCAGCTTGGTAGACTCCTTTAATGAGCAGTTCTTC CASSLVDSFNEQFF
TRBJ2-3 - TRBD2 TRBV20-1 TGCAGTGCTAGGGCTAGCGGGGGGGCAGATACGCAGTATTTT CSARASGGADTQYF
TRBJ2-1 - TRBD2 TRBV2 TGTGCCAGCAGTCGATGGGGACTAGCGGACGGGGGGCAGTTCTTC CASSRWGLADGGQFF
TRBJ2-1 few - TRBV15 TGTGCCACCAGCAGAGCTGGTGCTTCCTACAATGAGCAGTTCTTC CATSRAGASYNEQFF
TRBJ2-1 - TRBD2 TRBV9 TGTGCCAGCAGCGTAGGGGATAGCGGGGGGGCCTCCTACAATGAGCAGTTCTTC CASSVGDSGGASYNEQFF
TRBJ2-2 - - TRBV2 TGTGCCAGTACTCAAACCGGGGAGCTGTTTTTT CASTQTGELFF
TRBJ1-5 - - TRBV28 TGTGCCAGCAGCCGTATGGGGTTTAGCAATCAGCCCCAGCATTTT CASSRMGFSNQPQHF
TRBJ2-2 - - TRBV12-3/TRBV12-4 TGTGCCAGCAGACTAGTGAACACCGGGGAGCTGTTTTTT CASRLVNTGELFF
TRBJ2-5 - - TRBV5-6 TGTGCCAGCAGCCGTCCTACTAGTGCGGGGGAGACCCAGTACTTC CASSRPTSAGETQYF
TRBJ2-3 - - TRBV9 TGTGCCAGCAGCGTGGCTACCACAGATACGCAGTATTTT CASSVATTDTQYF
TRBJ2-1 - - TRBV3-1 TGTGCCAGCAGCCAAGATGCAGGAGATAATGAGCAGTTCTTC CASSQDAGDNEQFF
TRBJ1-6 few - TRBV25-1 TGTGCCAGCAGTGAACGCCCTGGATCACCCCTCCACTTT CASSERPGSPLHF
TRBJ2-7 - - TRBV18 TGTGCCAGCTCACCTGAAGGGGGGCCCTACGAGCAGTACTTC CASSPEGGPYEQYF
TRBJ2-1 - - TRBV6-2/TRBV6-3 TGTGCCAGCAGTTACCCGAGCCATGAGCAGTTCTTC CASSYPSHEQFF
TRBJ2-3 - TRBD1 TRBV7-2 TGTGCCAGCAGCTCCTCCGGGACAGGGGTCACGACAGATACGCAGTATTTT CASSSSGTGVTTDTQYF
TRBJ2-3 few TRBD2 TRBV5-6 TGTGCCAGCACCCGAACTAGCGGGGTCAGCACAGATACGCAGTATTTT CASTRTSGVSTDTQYF
TRBJ2-5 - - TRBV13 TGTGCCAGCAGCTTAGCTCGCACTCAAGAGACCCAGTACTTC CASSLARTQETQYF
TRBJ2-7 - TRBD2 TRBV6-5 TGTGCCAGCAGTTATATAGCGGGGGGCGTCTACGAGCAGTACTTC CASSYIAGGVYEQYF
TRBJ2-3 few TRBD2 TRBV20-1 TGCAGTGCCGAACAGGCGGGGGGGCCTTTAGATACGCAGTATTTT CSAEQAGGPLDTQYF
TRBJ2-7 - - TRBV29-1 TGCAGCGTTCGACGGGCTAGCTCCTACGAGCAGTACTTC CSVRRASSYEQYF
TRBJ2-2 many - TRBV27 TGTGCCAGCAGGCCCGGACGTGACGGTTCCGGGGAGCTGTTTTTT CASRPGRDGSGELFF
TRBJ1-6 few - TRBV9 TGTGCCAGCAGCGCCCAGGCAGGAGGCAATTCACCCCTCCACTTT CASSAQAGGNSPLHF
TRBJ2-7 - - TRBV6-5 TGTGCCAGCAGTTACTCCGGTTCGGGGCTACGCGCTTCCTACGAGCAGTACTTC CASSYSGSGLRASYEQYF
TRBJ2-7 - - TRBV4-3 TGCGCCAGCAGCCAATCGCTAGAATACTACGAGCAGTACTTC CASSQSLEYYEQYF
TRBJ2-7 - - TRBV28 TGTGCCAGCAGTGGGGGGCGATTCTACAATGAGCAGTACTTC CASSGGRFYNEQYF
TRBJ1-2 - - TRBV7-9 TGTGCCAGCAGCGCCACGGCAGGAAGACTGCATGGCTACACCTTC CASSATAGRLHGYTF